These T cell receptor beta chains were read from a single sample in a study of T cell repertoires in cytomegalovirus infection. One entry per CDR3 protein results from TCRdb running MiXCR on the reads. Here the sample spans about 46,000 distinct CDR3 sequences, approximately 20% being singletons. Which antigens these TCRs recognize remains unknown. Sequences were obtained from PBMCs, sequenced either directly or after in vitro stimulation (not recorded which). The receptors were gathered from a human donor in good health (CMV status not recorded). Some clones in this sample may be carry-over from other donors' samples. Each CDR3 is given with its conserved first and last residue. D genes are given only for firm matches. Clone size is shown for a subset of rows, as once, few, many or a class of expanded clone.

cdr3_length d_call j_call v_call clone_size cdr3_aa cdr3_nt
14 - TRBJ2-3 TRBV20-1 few CSARDMKARDTQYF TGCAGTGCTAGAGATATGAAGGCTAGGGATACGCAGTATTTT
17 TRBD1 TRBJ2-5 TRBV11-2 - CASSLDYRTGVGETQYF TGTGCCAGCAGCTTAGACTATCGGACAGGGGTTGGGGAGACCCAGTACTTC
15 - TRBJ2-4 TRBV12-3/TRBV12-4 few CASSLKGVAKNIQYF TGTGCCAGCAGTCTTAAGGGAGTCGCCAAAAACATTCAGTACTTC
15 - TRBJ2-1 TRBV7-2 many CASSADWESNNEQFF TGTGCCAGCAGCGCGGACTGGGAGTCAAACAATGAGCAGTTCTTC
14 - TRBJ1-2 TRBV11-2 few CASSLFGGGAGYTF TGTGCCAGCAGCTTATTTGGGGGTGGTGCTGGCTACACCTTC
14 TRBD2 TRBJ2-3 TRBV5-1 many CASSGDGGGDTQYF TGCGCCAGCAGCGGGGACGGCGGGGGGGATACGCAGTATTTT
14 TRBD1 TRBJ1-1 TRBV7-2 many CASSWGQMNTEAFF TGTGCCAGCAGCTGGGGACAGATGAACACTGAAGCTTTCTTT
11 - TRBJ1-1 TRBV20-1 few CSATGNTEAFF TGCAGTGCCACAGGTAACACTGAAGCTTTCTTT
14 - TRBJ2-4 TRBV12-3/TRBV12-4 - CASTPGPGRDIQYF TGTGCCAGCACCCCCGGACCGGGGAGAGACATTCAGTACTTC
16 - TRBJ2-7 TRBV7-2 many CASSLVGWQDLREQYF TGTGCCAGCAGCTTAGTGGGGTGGCAGGACCTGAGGGAGCAGTACTTC
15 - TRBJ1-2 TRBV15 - CATSRVGDMDYGYTF TGTGCCACCAGCAGAGTGGGGGACATGGACTATGGCTACACCTTC
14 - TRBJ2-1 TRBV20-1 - CSAGPSGSYNEQFF TGCAGTGCTGGTCCCAGTGGCTCCTACAATGAGCAGTTCTTC
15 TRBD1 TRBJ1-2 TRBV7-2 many CASSLGQGPTYGYTF TGTGCCAGCAGCTTAGGACAGGGGCCTACCTATGGCTACACCTTC
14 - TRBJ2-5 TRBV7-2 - CASSLERFWETQYF TGTGCCAGCAGCTTAGAGAGGTTTTGGGAGACCCAGTACTTC
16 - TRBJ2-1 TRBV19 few CASSMERRGSYNEQFF TGTGCCAGTAGTATGGAGCGGCGGGGCTCCTACAATGAGCAGTTCTTC
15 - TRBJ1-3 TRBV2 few CASSATVGVGNTIYF TGTGCCAGCAGTGCCACAGTGGGGGTTGGAAACACCATATATTTT
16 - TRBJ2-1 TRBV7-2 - CASSLKGRTNHNEQFF TGTGCCAGCAGCTTGAAGGGGCGGACCAACCACAATGAGCAGTTCTTC
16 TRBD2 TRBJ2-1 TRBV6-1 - CASSTSVSGIYNEQFF TGTGCCAGCAGTACCTCAGTGAGCGGGATTTACAATGAGCAGTTCTTC
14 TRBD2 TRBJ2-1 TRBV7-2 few CASRLAGIHNEQFF TGTGCCAGCAGGTTAGCGGGGATCCACAATGAGCAGTTCTTC
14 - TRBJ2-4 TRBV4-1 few CASSQGETKDIQYF TGCGCCAGCAGCCAAGGAGAGACTAAGGACATTCAGTACTTC
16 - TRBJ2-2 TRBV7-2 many CASSLGKGVYTGELFF TGTGCCAGCAGCTTAGGGAAGGGGGTGTACACCGGGGAGCTGTTTTTT
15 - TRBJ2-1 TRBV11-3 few CASSRGNVGYNEQFF TGTGCCAGCAGCCGAGGGAACGTTGGGTACAATGAGCAGTTCTTC
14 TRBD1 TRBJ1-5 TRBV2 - CASRRNRGNQPQHF TGTGCCAGCAGGCGAAACAGGGGTAATCAGCCCCAGCATTTT
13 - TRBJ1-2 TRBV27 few CASRPLEASGYTF TGTGCCAGCAGACCTTTGGAAGCGAGTGGCTACACCTTC
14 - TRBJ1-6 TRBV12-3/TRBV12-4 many CASSREGTNSPLHF TGTGCCAGCAGTCGTGAGGGGACCAATTCACCCCTCCACTTT
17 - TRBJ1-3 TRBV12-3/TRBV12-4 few CASSSPLGARSGNTIYF TGTGCCAGCAGTTCCCCTTTAGGGGCAAGGTCTGGAAACACCATATATTTT
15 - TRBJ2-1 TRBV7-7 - CASSQSRGGYNEQFF TGTGCCAGCAGCCAGAGTAGGGGGGGGTACAATGAGCAGTTCTTC
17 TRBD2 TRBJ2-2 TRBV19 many CASSIDLTSGNTGELFF TGTGCCAGTAGTATAGATCTAACTAGCGGGAACACCGGGGAGCTGTTTTTT
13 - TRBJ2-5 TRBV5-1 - CASSSGNGETQYF TGCGCCAGCAGTTCCGGGAATGGCGAGACCCAGTACTTC
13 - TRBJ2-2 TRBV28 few CASSQTWAGELFF TGTGCCAGCAGCCAGACTTGGGCCGGGGAGCTGTTTTTT
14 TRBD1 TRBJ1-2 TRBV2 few CASTGQGPYYGYTF TGTGCCAGCACAGGACAGGGGCCCTACTATGGCTACACCTTC